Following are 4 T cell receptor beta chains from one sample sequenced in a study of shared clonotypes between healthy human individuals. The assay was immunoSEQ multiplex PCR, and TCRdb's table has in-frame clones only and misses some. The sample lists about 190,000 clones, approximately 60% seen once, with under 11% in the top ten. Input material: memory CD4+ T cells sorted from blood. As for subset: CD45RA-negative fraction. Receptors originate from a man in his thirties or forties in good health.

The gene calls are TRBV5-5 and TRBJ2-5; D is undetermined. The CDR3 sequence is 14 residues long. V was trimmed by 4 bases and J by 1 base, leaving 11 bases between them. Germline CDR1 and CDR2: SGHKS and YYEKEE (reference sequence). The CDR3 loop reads CASSVMRPQETQYF. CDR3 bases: TGTGCCAGCAGCGTTATGAGGCCCCAAGAGACCCAGTACTTC.

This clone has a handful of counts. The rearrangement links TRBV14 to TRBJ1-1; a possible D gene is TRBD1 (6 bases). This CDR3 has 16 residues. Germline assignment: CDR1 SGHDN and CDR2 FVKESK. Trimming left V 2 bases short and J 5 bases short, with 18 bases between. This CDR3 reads CASSQLRGRGRTEAFF. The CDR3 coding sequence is TGTGCCAGCAGCCAACTACGGGGCAGGGGACGTACTGAAGCTTTCTTT.

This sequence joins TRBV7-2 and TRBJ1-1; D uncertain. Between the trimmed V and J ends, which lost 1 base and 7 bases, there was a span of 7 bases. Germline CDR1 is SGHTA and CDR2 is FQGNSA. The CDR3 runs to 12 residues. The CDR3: CASSLVRREAFF. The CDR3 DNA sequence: TGTGCCAGCAGCTTAGTACGGCGTGAAGCTTTCTTT. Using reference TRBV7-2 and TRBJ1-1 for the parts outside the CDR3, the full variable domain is GAGVSQSPSNKVTEKGKDVELRCDPISGHTALYWYRQSLGQGLEFLIYFQGNSAPDKSGLPSDRFSAERTGGSVSTLTIQRTQQEDSAVYLCASSLVRREAFFGQGTRLTVV.

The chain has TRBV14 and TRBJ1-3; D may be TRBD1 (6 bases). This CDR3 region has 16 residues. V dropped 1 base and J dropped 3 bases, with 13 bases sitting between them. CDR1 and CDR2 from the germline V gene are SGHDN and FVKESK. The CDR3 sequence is CASSQGGTRVGNTIYF. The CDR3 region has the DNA TGTGCCAGCAGCCAAGGCGGGACACGGGTTGGAAACACCATATATTTT.